A selection of T cell receptor beta chains follows, all from one sample in a study of blood T cell repertoires in COVID-19. Measured with immunoSEQ multiplex PCR; TCRdb has only the in-frame clones, and not every one. The sample records approximately 150,000 clones, more than 90% being singletons. Sequencing used peripheral blood. These receptors all come from a man aged 55 to 69 with active or convalescent COVID-19. Both conserved end residues are part of each CDR3. Fields, in order: D gene, V gene, J gene, clone size, CDR3 protein, CDR3 DNA. D genes are given only for firm matches. A row's size may be missing; if present it is once, few, many or a size class.

d_call: TRBD2
v_call: TRBV5-4
j_call: TRBJ2-1
clone_size: NA
cdr3_aa: CASSPAGLAVYNEQFF
cdr3_nt: TGTGCCAGCAGCCCGGCGGGACTAGCAGTCTACAATGAGCAGTTCTTC

d_call: TRBD1
v_call: TRBV6-1
j_call: TRBJ2-7
clone_size: NA
cdr3_aa: CASSEGDSPLYEQYF
cdr3_nt: TGTGCCAGCAGTGAAGGGGACAGCCCACTGTACGAGCAGTACTTC

d_call: TRBD2
v_call: TRBV10-3
j_call: TRBJ2-2
clone_size: NA
cdr3_aa: CAAGLAALNTGELFF
cdr3_nt: TGTGCCGCGGGACTAGCGGCTCTTAACACCGGGGAGCTGTTTTTT

d_call: NA
v_call: TRBV19
j_call: TRBJ1-2
clone_size: NA
cdr3_aa: CASSRLGSPTNYGYTF
cdr3_nt: TGTGCCAGTAGTAGACTCGGAAGCCCAACTAACTATGGCTACACCTTC

d_call: TRBD1
v_call: TRBV5-1
j_call: TRBJ2-2
clone_size: NA
cdr3_aa: CASSRQGTQTNTGELFF
cdr3_nt: TGCGCCAGCAGCCGACAGGGGACTCAAACGAACACCGGGGAGCTGTTTTTT

d_call: NA
v_call: TRBV27
j_call: TRBJ1-2
clone_size: NA
cdr3_aa: CASSLWASSLASYGYTF
cdr3_nt: TGTGCCAGCAGTTTATGGGCCAGCTCCCTAGCTTCCTATGGCTACACCTTC

d_call: TRBD1
v_call: TRBV29-1
j_call: TRBJ1-2
clone_size: NA
cdr3_aa: CSVSSDRVDYGYTF
cdr3_nt: TGCAGCGTTTCTTCGGACAGGGTTGACTATGGCTACACCTTC

d_call: TRBD1
v_call: TRBV19
j_call: TRBJ2-7
clone_size: NA
cdr3_aa: CASSTGQGIYEQYF
cdr3_nt: TGTGCCAGTAGTACAGGACAGGGCATCTACGAGCAGTACTTC

d_call: NA
v_call: TRBV2
j_call: TRBJ1-4
clone_size: NA
cdr3_aa: CASSVDPGEKLFF
cdr3_nt: TGTGCCAGCAGTGTGGACCCGGGGGAAAAACTGTTTTTT

d_call: TRBD1
v_call: TRBV7-9
j_call: TRBJ1-1
clone_size: NA
cdr3_aa: CASSLPTGWIQNAEAFF
cdr3_nt: TGTGCCAGCAGCTTACCGACAGGGTGGATACAGAACGCGGAGGCCTTCTTT

d_call: NA
v_call: TRBV19
j_call: TRBJ1-2
clone_size: NA
cdr3_aa: CASQKSLRMDYGYTF
cdr3_nt: TGTGCCAGCCAAAAAAGCCTCCGAATGGACTATGGCTACACCTTC

d_call: NA
v_call: TRBV3-1/TRBV3-2
j_call: TRBJ2-1
clone_size: NA
cdr3_aa: CASSQQGSSYNEQFF
cdr3_nt: TGTGCCAGCAGCCAACAGGGGAGCTCCTACAATGAGCAGTTCTTC

d_call: TRBD1
v_call: TRBV6-5
j_call: TRBJ2-1
clone_size: NA
cdr3_aa: CASREPGQVSNEQFF
cdr3_nt: TGTGCCAGCAGAGAGCCGGGACAGGTTTCCAATGAGCAGTTCTTC

d_call: NA
v_call: TRBV6-1
j_call: TRBJ1-2
clone_size: NA
cdr3_aa: CASSEGRFDGYTF
cdr3_nt: TGTGCCAGCAGTGAAGGTAGATTCGATGGCTACACCTTC

d_call: NA
v_call: TRBV6-6
j_call: TRBJ1-1
clone_size: NA
cdr3_aa: CASSYPGRGPEAFF
cdr3_nt: TGTGCCAGCAGTTACCCTGGGAGGGGCCCTGAAGCTTTCTTT

d_call: NA
v_call: TRBV3-1/TRBV3-2
j_call: TRBJ2-1
clone_size: NA
cdr3_aa: CASSQVPDSLVQFF
cdr3_nt: TGTGCCAGCAGCCAAGTCCCAGATTCCTTGGTGCAGTTCTTC

d_call: TRBD2
v_call: TRBV18
j_call: TRBJ2-7
clone_size: NA
cdr3_aa: CASSPPTGLANSYEQYF
cdr3_nt: TGTGCCAGCTCACCACCTACGGGACTAGCGAATTCCTACGAGCAGTACTTC

d_call: TRBD1
v_call: TRBV4-1
j_call: TRBJ1-1
clone_size: NA
cdr3_aa: CASSQDWTGGLREAFF
cdr3_nt: TGCGCCAGCAGCCAAGATTGGACAGGGGGCCTTCGGGAAGCTTTCTTT

d_call: NA
v_call: TRBV10-3
j_call: TRBJ1-2
clone_size: NA
cdr3_aa: CAISDHRVLSGYTF
cdr3_nt: TGTGCCATCAGTGATCACAGGGTTCTTAGCGGCTACACCTTC

d_call: TRBD2
v_call: TRBV2
j_call: TRBJ2-3
clone_size: NA
cdr3_aa: CASSVGRGVTDTQYF
cdr3_nt: TGTGCCAGCAGTGTGGGGCGGGGGGTCACAGATACGCAGTATTTT

d_call: TRBD1
v_call: TRBV6-1
j_call: TRBJ1-2
clone_size: NA
cdr3_aa: CASSEWDRGLKGYTF
cdr3_nt: TGTGCCAGCAGTGAATGGGACAGGGGTCTGAAGGGCTACACCTTC

d_call: NA
v_call: TRBV7-2
j_call: TRBJ1-1
clone_size: once
cdr3_aa: CASSLVAANTEAFF
cdr3_nt: TGTGCCAGCAGCTTAGTAGCCGCGAACACTGAAGCTTTCTTT

d_call: NA
v_call: TRBV7-2
j_call: TRBJ2-2
clone_size: NA
cdr3_aa: CASSLWSGSNTGELFF
cdr3_nt: TGTGCCAGCAGCTTATGGAGCGGGTCGAACACCGGGGAGCTGTTTTTT

d_call: TRBD1
v_call: TRBV6-5
j_call: TRBJ1-5
clone_size: NA
cdr3_aa: CASSLDRVSNQPQHF
cdr3_nt: TGTGCCAGCAGCCTCGACAGGGTAAGCAATCAGCCCCAGCATTTT

d_call: NA
v_call: TRBV7-9
j_call: TRBJ1-5
clone_size: NA
cdr3_aa: CASSRTANQPQHF
cdr3_nt: TGTGCCAGCAGCCGGACAGCAAATCAGCCCCAGCATTTT

d_call: NA
v_call: TRBV5-4
j_call: TRBJ1-2
clone_size: NA
cdr3_aa: CASSATPDSANYGYTF
cdr3_nt: TGTGCCAGCAGCGCAACCCCGGACAGCGCAAACTATGGCTACACCTTC

d_call: TRBD1
v_call: TRBV19
j_call: TRBJ2-7
clone_size: NA
cdr3_aa: CASSISTGTGIYEQYF
cdr3_nt: TGTGCCAGTAGTATCTCCACCGGGACAGGGATCTACGAGCAGTACTTC

d_call: NA
v_call: TRBV6-6
j_call: TRBJ2-7
clone_size: NA
cdr3_aa: CASSYGLASVEQYF
cdr3_nt: TGTGCCAGCAGTTACGGGCTAGCCTCAGTCGAGCAGTACTTC